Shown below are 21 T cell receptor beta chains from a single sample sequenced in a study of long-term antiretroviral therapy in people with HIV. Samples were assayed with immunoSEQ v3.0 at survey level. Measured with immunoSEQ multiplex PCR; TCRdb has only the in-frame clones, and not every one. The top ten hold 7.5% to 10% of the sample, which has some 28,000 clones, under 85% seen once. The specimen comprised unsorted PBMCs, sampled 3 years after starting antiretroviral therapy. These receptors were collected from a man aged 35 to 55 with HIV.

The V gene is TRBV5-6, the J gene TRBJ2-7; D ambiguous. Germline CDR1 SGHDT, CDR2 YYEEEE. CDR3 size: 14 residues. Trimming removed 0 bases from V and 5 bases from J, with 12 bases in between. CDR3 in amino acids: CASSLVVGWDEQYF. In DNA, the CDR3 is TGTGCCAGCAGCTTGGTTGTCGGTTGGGACGAGCAGTACTTC.

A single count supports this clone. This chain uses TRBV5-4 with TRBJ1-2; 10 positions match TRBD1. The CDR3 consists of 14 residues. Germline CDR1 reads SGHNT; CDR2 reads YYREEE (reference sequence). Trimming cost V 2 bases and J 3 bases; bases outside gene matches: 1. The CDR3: CASSLDRGHYGYTF. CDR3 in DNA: TGTGCCAGCAGCTTAGACAGGGGGCACTATGGCTACACCTTC. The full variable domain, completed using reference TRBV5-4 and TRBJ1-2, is ETGVTQSPTHLIKTRGQQVTLRCSSQSGHNTVSWYQQALGQGPQFIFQYYREEENGRGNFPPRFSGLQFPNYSSELNVNALELDDSALYLCASSLDRGHYGYTFGSGTRLTVV.

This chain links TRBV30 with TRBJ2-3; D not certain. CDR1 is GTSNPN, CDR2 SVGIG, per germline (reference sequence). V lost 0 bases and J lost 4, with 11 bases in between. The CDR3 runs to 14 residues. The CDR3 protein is CAWSVRFSSDTQYF. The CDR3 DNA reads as TGTGCCTGGAGTGTACGATTCTCGTCAGATACGCAGTATTTT.

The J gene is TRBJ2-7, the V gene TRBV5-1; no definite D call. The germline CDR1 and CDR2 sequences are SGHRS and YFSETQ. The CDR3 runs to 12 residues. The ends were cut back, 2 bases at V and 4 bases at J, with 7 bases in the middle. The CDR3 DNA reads TGCGCCAGCAGCTTTTCGTCGTACGAGCAGTACTTC. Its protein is CASSFSSYEQYF.

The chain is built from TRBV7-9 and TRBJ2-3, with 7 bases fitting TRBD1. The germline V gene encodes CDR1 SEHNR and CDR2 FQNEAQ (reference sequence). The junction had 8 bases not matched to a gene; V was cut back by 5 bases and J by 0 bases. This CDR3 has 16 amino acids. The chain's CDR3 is CASSGRTGRSTDTQYF. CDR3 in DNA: TGTGCCAGCAGCGGCCGGACAGGACGGAGCACAGATACGCAGTATTTT. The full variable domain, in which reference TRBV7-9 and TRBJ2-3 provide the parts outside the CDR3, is DTGVSQNPRHKITKRGQNVTFRCDPISEHNRLYWYRQTLGQGPEFLTYFQNEAQLEKSRLLSDRFSAERPKGSFSTLEIQRTEQGDSAMYLCASSGRTGRSTDTQYFGPGTRLTVL.

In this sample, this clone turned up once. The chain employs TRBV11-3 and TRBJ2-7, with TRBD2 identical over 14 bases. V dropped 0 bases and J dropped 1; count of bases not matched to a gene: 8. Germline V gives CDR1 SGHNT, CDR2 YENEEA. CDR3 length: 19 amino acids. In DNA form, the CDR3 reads TGTGCCAGCAGCTTAGACCAGGGACTAGCGGGAGTCGAATCCTACGAGCAGTACTTC. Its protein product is CASSLDQGLAGVESYEQYF.

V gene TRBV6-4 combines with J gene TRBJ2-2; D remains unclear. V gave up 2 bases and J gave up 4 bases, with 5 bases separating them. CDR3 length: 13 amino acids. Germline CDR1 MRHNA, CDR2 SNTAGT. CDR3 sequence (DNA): TGTGCCAGCAGTGACCCGGGCACCGGGGAGCTGTTTTTT. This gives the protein CASSDPGTGELFF.

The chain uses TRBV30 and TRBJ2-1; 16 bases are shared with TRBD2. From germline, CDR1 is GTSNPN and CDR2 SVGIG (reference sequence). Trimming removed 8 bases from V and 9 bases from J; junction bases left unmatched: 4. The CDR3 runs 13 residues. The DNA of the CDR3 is TGTGCCGGGGGACTAGCGGGGGGGCGTGAGCAGTTCTTC. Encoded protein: CAGGLAGGREQFF.

The CDR3 protein is CASSSGGRSYEQYF. The CDR3 nucleotides are TGTGCCAGCAGCTCCGGCGGGAGGTCCTACGAGCAGTACTTC. The chain couples TRBV11-2 to TRBJ2-7, with 8 bases that match TRBD2. This CDR3 has 14 residues. Losses at the gene ends were 4 bases for V and 1 base for J; bases not matched to a gene: 3. Germline CDR1 is SGHAT and CDR2 is FQNNGV.

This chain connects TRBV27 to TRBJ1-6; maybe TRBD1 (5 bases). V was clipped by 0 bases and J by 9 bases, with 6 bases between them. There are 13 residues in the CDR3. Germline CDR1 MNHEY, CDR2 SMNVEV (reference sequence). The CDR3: CASSLSQGSPLHF. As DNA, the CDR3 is TGTGCCAGCAGTTTATCTCAGGGTTCACCCCTCCACTTT.

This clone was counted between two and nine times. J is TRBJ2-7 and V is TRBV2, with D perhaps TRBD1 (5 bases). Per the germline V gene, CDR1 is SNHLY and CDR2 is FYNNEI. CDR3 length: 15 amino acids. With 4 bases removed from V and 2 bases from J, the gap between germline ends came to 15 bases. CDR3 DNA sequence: TGTGCCAGCAGTGGGGGCAGGGTCATCCCCTACGAGCAGTACTTC. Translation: CASSGGRVIPYEQYF.

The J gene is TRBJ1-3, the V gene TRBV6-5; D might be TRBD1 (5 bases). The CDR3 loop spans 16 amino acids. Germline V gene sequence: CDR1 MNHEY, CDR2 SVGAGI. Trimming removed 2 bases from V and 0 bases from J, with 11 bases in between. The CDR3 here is CASSYGTGNSGNTIYF. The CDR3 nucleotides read TGTGCCAGCAGTTACGGGACGGGAAACTCTGGAAACACCATATATTTT.

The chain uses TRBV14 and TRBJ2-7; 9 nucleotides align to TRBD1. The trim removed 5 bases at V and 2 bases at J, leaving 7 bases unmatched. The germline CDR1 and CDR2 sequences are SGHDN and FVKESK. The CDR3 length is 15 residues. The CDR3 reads CASSSRQGGTYEQYF. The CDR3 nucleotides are TGTGCCAGCAGCTCCAGACAGGGGGGGACCTACGAGCAGTACTTC.

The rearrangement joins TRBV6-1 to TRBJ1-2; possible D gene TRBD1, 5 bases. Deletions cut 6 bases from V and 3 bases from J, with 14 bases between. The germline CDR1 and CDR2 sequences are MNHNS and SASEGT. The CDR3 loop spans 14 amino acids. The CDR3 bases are TGTGCCAGCAGAGCAGGGAATAGTGACTATGGCTACACCTTC. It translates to CASRAGNSDYGYTF.

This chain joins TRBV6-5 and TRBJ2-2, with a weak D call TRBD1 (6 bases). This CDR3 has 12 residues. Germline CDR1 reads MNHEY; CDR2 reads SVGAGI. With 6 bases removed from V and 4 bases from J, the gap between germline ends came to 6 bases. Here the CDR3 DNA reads TGTGCCAGCAGACAGGGCACCGGGGAGCTGTTTTTT. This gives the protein CASRQGTGELFF.

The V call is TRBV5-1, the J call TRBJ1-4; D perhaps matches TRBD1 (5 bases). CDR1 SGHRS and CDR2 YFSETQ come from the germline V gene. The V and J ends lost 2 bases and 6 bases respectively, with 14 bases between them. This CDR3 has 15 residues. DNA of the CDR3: TGCGCCAGCAGCTTTACGGGGGTGGCCGATGAAAAACTGTTTTTT. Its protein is CASSFTGVADEKLFF.

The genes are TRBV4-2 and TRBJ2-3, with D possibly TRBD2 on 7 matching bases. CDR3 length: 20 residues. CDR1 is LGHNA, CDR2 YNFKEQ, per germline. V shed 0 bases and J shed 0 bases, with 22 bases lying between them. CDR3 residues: CASSQDRHPQGGASTDTQYF. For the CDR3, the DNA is TGTGCCAGCAGCCAAGATCGCCACCCCCAAGGGGGGGCTAGCACAGATACGCAGTATTTT.

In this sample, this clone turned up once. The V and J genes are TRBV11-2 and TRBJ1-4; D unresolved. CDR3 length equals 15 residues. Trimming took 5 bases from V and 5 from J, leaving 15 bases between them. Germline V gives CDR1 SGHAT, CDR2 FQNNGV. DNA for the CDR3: TGTGCCAGCAGCCTAGTTCGGGGAGTAAATGAAAAACTGTTTTTT. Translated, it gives CASSLVRGVNEKLFF.

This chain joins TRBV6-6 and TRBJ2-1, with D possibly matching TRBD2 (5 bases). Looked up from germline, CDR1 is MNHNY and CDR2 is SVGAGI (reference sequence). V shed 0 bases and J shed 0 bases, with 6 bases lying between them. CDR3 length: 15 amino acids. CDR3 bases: TGTGCCAGCAGTTACTCAGGGAGCTCCTACAATGAGCAGTTCTTC. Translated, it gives CASSYSGSSYNEQFF.

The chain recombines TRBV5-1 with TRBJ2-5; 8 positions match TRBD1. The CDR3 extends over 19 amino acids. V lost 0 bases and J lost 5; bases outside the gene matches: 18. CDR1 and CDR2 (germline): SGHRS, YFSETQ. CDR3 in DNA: TGCGCCAGCAGCTTGGTGCGGGTGGGACAGGCCTCGGGGTTGGAGACCCAGTACTTC. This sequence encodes CASSLVRVGQASGLETQYF.

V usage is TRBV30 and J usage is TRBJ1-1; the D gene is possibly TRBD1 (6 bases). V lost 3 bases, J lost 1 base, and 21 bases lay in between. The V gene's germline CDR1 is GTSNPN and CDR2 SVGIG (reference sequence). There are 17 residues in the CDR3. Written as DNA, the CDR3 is TGTGCCTGGAGGGTTGGGACATCAACTCGGGGGAACACTGAAGCTTTCTTT. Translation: CAWRVGTSTRGNTEAFF. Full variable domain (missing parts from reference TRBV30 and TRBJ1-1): SQTIHQWPATLVQPVGSPLSLECTVEGTSNPNLYWYRQAAGRGLQLLFYSVGIGQISSEVPQNLSASRPQDRQFILSSKKLLLSDSGFYLCAWRVGTSTRGNTEAFFGQGTRLTVV.